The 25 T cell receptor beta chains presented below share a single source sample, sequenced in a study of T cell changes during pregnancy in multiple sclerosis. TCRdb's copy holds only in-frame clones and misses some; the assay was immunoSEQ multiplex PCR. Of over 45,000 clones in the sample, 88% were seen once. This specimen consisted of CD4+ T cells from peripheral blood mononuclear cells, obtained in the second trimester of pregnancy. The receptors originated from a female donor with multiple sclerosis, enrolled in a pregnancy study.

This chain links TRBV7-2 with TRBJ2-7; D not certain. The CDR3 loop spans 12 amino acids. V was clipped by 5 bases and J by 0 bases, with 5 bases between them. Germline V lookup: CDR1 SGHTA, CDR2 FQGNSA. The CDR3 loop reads CASSPYSYEQYF. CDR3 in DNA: TGTGCCAGCAGCCCCTACTCCTACGAGCAGTACTTC.

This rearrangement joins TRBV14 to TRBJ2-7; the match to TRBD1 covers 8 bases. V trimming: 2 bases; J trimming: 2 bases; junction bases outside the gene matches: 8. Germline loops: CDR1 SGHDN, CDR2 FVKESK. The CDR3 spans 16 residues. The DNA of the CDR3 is TGTGCCAGCAGCCAAACCGGACAGGGCTTTCCCTACGAGCAGTACTTC. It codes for CASSQTGQGFPYEQYF.

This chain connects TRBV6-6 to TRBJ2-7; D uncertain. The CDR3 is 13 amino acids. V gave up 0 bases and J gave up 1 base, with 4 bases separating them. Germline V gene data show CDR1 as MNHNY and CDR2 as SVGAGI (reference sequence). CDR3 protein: CASSYSSSYEQYF. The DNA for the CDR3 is TGTGCCAGCAGTTACTCGAGTTCCTACGAGCAGTACTTC.

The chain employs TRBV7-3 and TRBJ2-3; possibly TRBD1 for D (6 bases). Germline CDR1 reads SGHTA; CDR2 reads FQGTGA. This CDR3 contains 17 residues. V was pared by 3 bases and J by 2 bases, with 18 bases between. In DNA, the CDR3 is TGTGCCAGCAGCTTCTACCCGACAGGCCTTAACACAGATACGCAGTATTTT. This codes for CASSFYPTGLNTDTQYF.

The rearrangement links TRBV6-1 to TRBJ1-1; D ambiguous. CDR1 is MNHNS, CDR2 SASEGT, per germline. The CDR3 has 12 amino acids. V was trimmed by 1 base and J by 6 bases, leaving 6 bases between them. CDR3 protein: CASSEVVAEAFF. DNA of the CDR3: TGTGCCAGCAGTGAAGTTGTCGCTGAAGCTTTCTTT.

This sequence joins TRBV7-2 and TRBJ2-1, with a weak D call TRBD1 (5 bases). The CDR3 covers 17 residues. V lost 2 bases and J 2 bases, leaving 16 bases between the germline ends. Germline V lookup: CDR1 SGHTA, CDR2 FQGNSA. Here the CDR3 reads CASSLNQGGTTYNEQFF. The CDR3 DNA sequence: TGTGCCAGCAGCTTAAATCAGGGCGGAACGACCTACAATGAGCAGTTCTTC. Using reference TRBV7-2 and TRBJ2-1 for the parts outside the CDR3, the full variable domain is GAGVSQSPSNKVTEKGKDVELRCDPISGHTALYWYRQSLGQGLEFLIYFQGNSAPDKSGLPSDRFSAERTGGSVSTLTIQRTQQEDSAVYLCASSLNQGGTTYNEQFFGPGTRLTVL.

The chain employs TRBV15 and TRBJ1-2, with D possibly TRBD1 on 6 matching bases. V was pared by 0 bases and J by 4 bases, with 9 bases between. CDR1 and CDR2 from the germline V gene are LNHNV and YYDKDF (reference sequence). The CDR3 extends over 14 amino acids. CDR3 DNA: TGTGCCACCAGCAGAGATAGGGGGGGCTATGGCTACACCTTC. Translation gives CATSRDRGGYGYTF.

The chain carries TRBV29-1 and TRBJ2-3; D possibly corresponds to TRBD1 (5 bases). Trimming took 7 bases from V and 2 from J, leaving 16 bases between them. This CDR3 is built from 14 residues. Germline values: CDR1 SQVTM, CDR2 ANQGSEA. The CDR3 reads CSATIGAATDTQYF. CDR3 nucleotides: TGCAGCGCTACGATAGGGGCTGCCACAGATACGCAGTATTTT.

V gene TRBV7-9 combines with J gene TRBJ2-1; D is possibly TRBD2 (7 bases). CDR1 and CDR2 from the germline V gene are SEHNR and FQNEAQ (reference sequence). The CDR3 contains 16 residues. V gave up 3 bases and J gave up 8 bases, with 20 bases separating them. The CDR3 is CASSLRGHEGVYEQFF. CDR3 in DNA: TGTGCCAGCAGCTTGCGGGGGCACGAGGGTGTCTATGAGCAGTTCTTC.

As DNA, the CDR3 is TGTGCCAGTAGTCCCCGACAGGGACTGAACATTCAGTACTTC. This translates into CASSPRQGLNIQYF. This chain connects TRBV19 to TRBJ2-4, with D perhaps TRBD1 (7 bases). The CDR3 contains 14 residues. CDR1 is LNHDA, CDR2 SQIVND, per germline (reference sequence). V was pared by 5 bases and J by 7 bases, with 15 bases between.

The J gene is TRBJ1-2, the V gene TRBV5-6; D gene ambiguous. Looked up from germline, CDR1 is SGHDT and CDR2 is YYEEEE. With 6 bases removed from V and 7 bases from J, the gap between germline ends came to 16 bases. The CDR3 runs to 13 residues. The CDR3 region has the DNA TGTGCCAGCACCATGACGGAGAGGAGTGGCTACACCTTC. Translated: CASTMTERSGYTF.

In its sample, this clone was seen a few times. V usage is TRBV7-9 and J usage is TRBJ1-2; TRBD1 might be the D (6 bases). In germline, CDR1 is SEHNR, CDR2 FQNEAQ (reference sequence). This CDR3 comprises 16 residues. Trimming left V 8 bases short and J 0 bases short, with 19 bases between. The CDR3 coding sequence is TGTGCCAGCGGAACGATAAGGGACATATCTAACTATGGCTACACCTTC. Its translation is CASGTIRDISNYGYTF.

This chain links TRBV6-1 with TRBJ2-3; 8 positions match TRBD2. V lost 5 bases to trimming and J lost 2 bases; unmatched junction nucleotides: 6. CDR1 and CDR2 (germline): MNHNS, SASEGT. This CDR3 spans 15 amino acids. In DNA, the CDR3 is TGTGCCAGCAGTCCCACTAGCGGATACACAGATACGCAGTATTTT. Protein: CASSPTSGYTDTQYF.

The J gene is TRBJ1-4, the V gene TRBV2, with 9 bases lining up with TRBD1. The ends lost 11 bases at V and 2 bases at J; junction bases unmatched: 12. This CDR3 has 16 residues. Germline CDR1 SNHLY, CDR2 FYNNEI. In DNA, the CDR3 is TGTGCCGGGAACAGGGGGCGGAAATCTACTAATGAAAAACTGTTTTTT. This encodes CAGNRGRKSTNEKLFF. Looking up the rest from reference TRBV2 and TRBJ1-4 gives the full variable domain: EPEVTQTPSHQVTQMGQEVILRCVPISNHLYFYWYRQILGQKVEFLVSFYNNEISEKSEIFDDQFSVERPDGSNFTLKIRSTKLEDSAMYFCAGNRGRKSTNEKLFFGSGTQLSVL.

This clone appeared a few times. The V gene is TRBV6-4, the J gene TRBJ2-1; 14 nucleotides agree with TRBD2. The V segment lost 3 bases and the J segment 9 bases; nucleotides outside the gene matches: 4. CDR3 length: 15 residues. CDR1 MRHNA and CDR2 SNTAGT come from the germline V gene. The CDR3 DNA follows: TGTGCCAGCAGTGAGGGGACTAGCGGGAGCACTGAGCAGTTCTTC. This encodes CASSEGTSGSTEQFF.

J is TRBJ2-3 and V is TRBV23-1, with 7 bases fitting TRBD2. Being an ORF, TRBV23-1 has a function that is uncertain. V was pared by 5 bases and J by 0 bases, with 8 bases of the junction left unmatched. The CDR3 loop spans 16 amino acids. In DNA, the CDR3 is TGCGCCAGCAGTGGCCTAGCGGATCCTAGCACAGATACGCAGTATTTT. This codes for CASSGLADPSTDTQYF.

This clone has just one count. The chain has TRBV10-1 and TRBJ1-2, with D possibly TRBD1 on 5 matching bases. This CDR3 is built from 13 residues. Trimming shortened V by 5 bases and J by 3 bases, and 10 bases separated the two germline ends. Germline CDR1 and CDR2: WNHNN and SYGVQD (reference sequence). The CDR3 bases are TGCGCCAGCAGTCCAGGGATTCACTATGGCTACACCTTC. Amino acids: CASSPGIHYGYTF.

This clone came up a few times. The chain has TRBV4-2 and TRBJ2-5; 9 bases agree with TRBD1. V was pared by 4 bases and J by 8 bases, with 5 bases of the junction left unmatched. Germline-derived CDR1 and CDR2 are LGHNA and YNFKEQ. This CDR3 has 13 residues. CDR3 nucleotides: TGTGCCAGCAGCCCTAGGACAGGGGACACCCAGTACTTC. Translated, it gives CASSPRTGDTQYF.

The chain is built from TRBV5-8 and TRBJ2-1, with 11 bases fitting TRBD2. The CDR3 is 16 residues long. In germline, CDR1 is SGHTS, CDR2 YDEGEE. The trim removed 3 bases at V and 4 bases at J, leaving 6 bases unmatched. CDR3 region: CASSWGGLADYNEQFF. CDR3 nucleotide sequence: TGTGCCAGCAGCTGGGGGGGACTAGCGGATTACAATGAGCAGTTCTTC. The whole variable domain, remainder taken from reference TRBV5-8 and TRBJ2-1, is EAGVTQSPTHLIKTRGQQATLRCSPISGHTSVYWYQQALGLGLQFLLWYDEGEERNRGNFPPRFSGRQFPNYSSELNVNALELEDSALYLCASSWGGLADYNEQFFGPGTRLTVL.

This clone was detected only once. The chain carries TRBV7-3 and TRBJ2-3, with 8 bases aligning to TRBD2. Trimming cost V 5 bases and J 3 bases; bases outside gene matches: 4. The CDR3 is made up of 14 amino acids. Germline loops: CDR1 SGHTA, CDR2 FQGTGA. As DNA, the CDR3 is TGTGCCAGCAGCAAAGTAGCGGGGACAGATACGCAGTATTTT. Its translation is CASSKVAGTDTQYF.

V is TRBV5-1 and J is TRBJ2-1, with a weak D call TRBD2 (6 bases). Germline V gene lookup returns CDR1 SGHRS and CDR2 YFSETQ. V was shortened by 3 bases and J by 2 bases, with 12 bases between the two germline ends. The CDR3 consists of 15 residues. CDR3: CASSSRPGAYNEQFF. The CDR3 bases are TGCGCCAGCAGCTCAAGGCCGGGGGCCTACAATGAGCAGTTCTTC.

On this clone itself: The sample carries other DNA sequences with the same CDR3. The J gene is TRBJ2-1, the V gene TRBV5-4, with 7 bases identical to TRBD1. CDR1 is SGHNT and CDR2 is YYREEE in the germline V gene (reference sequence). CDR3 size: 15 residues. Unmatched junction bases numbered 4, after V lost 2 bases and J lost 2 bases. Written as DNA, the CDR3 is TGTGCCAGCAGCTTAGGGCAGGGGGCCTACAATGAGCAGTTCTTC. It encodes CASSLGQGAYNEQFF.

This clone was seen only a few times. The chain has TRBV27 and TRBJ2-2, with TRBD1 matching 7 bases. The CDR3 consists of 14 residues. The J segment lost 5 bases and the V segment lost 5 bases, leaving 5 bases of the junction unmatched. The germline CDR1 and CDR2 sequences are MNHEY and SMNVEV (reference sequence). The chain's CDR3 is CASSRQGYTGELFF. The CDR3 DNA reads TGTGCCAGCAGTCGACAGGGCTATACCGGGGAGCTGTTTTTT.

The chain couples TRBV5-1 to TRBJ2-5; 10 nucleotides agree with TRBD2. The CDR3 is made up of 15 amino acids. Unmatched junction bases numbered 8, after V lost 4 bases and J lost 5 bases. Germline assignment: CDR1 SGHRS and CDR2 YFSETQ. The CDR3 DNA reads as TGCGCCAGCAGCGGAGCGGGAGGGGTTGGCGAGACCCAGTACTTC. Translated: CASSGAGGVGETQYF.

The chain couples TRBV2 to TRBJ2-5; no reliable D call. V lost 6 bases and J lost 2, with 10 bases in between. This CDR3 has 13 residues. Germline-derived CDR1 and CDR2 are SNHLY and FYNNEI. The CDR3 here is CASSVFLQETQYF. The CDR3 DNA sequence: TGTGCCAGCAGCGTATTCCTACAAGAGACCCAGTACTTC.